The next 26 T cell receptor beta chains were all read from a single sample in a study of CD8 T cells in Susac syndrome. Random hexamers were used to reverse transcribe an amount of roughly 0.45 to 1 ug RNA. TCRdb re-called the immunoSEQ multiplex PCR reads with MiXCR, one entry per CDR3 protein. The table includes 250,000 to 300,000 distinct CDR3 sequences, 75% to 90% detected once. Input material: CD8+ T cells from PBMCs. Receptors were obtained from a human donor with multiple sclerosis.

The chain has TRBV5-8 and TRBJ2-7; 8 positions agree with TRBD1. With V trimmed by 7 bases and J by 7 bases, 4 bases remained unmatched. CDR1 is SGHTS and CDR2 is YDEGEE in the germline V gene. CDR3 length equals 11 residues. In nucleotides, the CDR3 is TGTGCCAGCCAGGGGGCGGGAGAGCAGTACTTC. This translates into CASQGAGEQYF.

The chain is built from TRBV5-4 and TRBJ2-7; either TRBD1 or TRBD2 may supply D (5 bases each). The CDR3 is 13 amino acids. Germline CDR1 SGHNT, CDR2 YYREEE (reference sequence). With 5 bases removed from V and 2 bases from J, the gap between germline ends came to 11 bases. This CDR3 reads CASRRDQTYEQYF. The CDR3 DNA reads as TGTGCCAGCAGACGGGACCAAACCTACGAGCAGTACTTC.

In its sample, this clonotype was seen a few times. The genes are TRBV9 and TRBJ2-2; 7 nucleotides agree with TRBD1. The CDR3 runs 16 residues. Unmatched junction bases numbered 7, after V lost 5 bases and J lost 0 bases. Germline-derived CDR1 and CDR2 are SGDLS and YYNGEE. CDR3 DNA: TGTGCCAGCAGTCCCCTAGGGGGCCCGAACACCGGGGAGCTGTTTTTT. Translating gives CASSPLGGPNTGELFF.

V usage is TRBV19 and J usage is TRBJ1-1, with TRBD1 matching 8 bases. V gave up 3 bases and J gave up 8 bases; unmatched junction bases: 5. Germline loops: CDR1 LNHDA, CDR2 SQIVND (reference sequence). This CDR3 has 13 residues. For the CDR3, the DNA is TGTGCCAGTAGTATGGGGACAGGTTCCGAAGCTTTCTTT. It codes for CASSMGTGSEAFF. Looking up the rest from reference TRBV19 and TRBJ1-1 gives the full variable domain: DGGITQSPKYLFRKEGQNVTLSCEQNLNHDAMYWYRQDPGQGLRLIYYSQIVNDFQKGDIAEGYSVSREKKESFPLTVTSAQKNPTAFYLCASSMGTGSEAFFGQGTRLTVV.

J is TRBJ2-7 and V is TRBV7-2, with unresolved D. Germline CDR1 is SGHTA and CDR2 is FQGNSA. The CDR3 spans 12 residues. V lost 5 bases and J lost 3, with 8 bases in between. CDR3 bases: TGTGCCAGCAGCGCAGCCGACTACGAGCAGTACTTC. Its protein is CASSAADYEQYF.

This clonotype was recorded a few times. The chain employs TRBV5-1 and TRBJ1-5; D not certain. V was shortened by 1 base and J by 3 bases, with 11 bases between the two germline ends. Per the germline V gene, CDR1 is SGHRS and CDR2 is YFSETQ. The CDR3 is made up of 15 amino acids. The CDR3 loop is CASSLLGFPNQPQHF. CDR3 nucleotide sequence: TGCGCCAGCAGCTTGTTAGGGTTCCCCAATCAGCCCCAGCATTTT.

The chain uses TRBV24-1 and TRBJ2-2, with D tentatively TRBD2 (7 bases). The length of the CDR3 is 16 residues. Germline CDR1 and CDR2: KGHDR and SFDVKD. Trimming removed 4 bases at V and 4 bases at J, with 15 bases between. The CDR3, as DNA: TGTGCCACCAGTGACCCCGGGGAGGGGGTCACCGGGGAGCTGTTTTTT. The encoded protein is CATSDPGEGVTGELFF.

The chain joins TRBV4-1 to TRBJ2-7, with 9 positions matching TRBD1. The CDR3 spans 14 residues. The trim removed 3 bases at V and 2 bases at J, leaving 2 bases unmatched. The germline gives CDR1 MGHRA, CDR2 YSYEKL. CDR3: CASSHRTGAYEQYF. CDR3 nucleotides: TGCGCCAGCAGCCACCGGACAGGGGCCTACGAGCAGTACTTC.

The chain combines TRBV27 with TRBJ2-3; TRBD2 matches 7 bases. Germline assignment: CDR1 MNHEY and CDR2 SMNVEV (reference sequence). V lost 7 bases, J lost 2 bases, and 6 bases stayed unmatched. The CDR3 is 14 residues long. CDR3 region: CASNLAGATDTQYF. The CDR3 DNA follows: TGTGCCAGCAATCTTGCGGGAGCCACAGATACGCAGTATTTT.

The chain recombines TRBV19 with TRBJ1-1; no clear D. The germline CDR1 and CDR2 sequences are LNHDA and SQIVND (reference sequence). The CDR3 is 11 amino acids. With 5 bases removed from V and 4 bases from J, the gap between germline ends came to 5 bases. CDR3 residues: CASSGATEAFF. The CDR3 bases are TGTGCCAGTAGTGGAGCCACTGAAGCTTTCTTT. The variable domain in full, with the rest retrieved from reference TRBV19 and TRBJ1-1, is DGGITQSPKYLFRKEGQNVTLSCEQNLNHDAMYWYRQDPGQGLRLIYYSQIVNDFQKGDIAEGYSVSREKKESFPLTVTSAQKNPTAFYLCASSGATEAFFGQGTRLTVV.

The rearrangement joins TRBV25-1 to TRBJ2-5; 12 bases map to TRBD1. The CDR3 length is 20 residues. Germline V gene sequence: CDR1 MGHDK, CDR2 SYGVNS. V shed 7 bases, J shed 4 bases, and the junction held 22 bases outside the gene matches. The CDR3 sequence: CASIPARDRGRSFQGETQYF. The DNA of the CDR3 is TGTGCCAGCATCCCTGCCAGGGACAGGGGGCGCAGTTTTCAAGGAGAGACCCAGTACTTC.

This chain uses TRBV4-1 with TRBJ2-7; no firm D call. The CDR3 runs 14 residues. The V gene lost 0 bases and the J gene lost 4 bases, with 10 bases spanning the gap. CDR1 and CDR2 (germline): MGHRA, YSYEKL. CDR3 sequence: CASSQDRLEYEQYF. The CDR3 DNA sequence: TGCGCCAGCAGCCAAGATCGGCTGGAGTACGAGCAGTACTTC.

The chain couples TRBV6-5 to TRBJ2-7; tentative D call: TRBD1 (6 bases). The CDR3 covers 13 residues. The V end was cut by 6 bases, the J end by 5 bases, with 14 bases between. Germline V gene lookup returns CDR1 MNHEY and CDR2 SVGAGI. The CDR3 DNA reads TGTGCCAGCAGCGACAGGTTCGGGAACGAGCAGTACTTC. The encoded protein is CASSDRFGNEQYF.

The chain carries TRBV20-1 and TRBJ2-7; 7 bases fit TRBD2. The CDR3 is made up of 14 amino acids. Looked up from germline, CDR1 is DFQATT and CDR2 is SNEGSKA (reference sequence). J was trimmed by 2 bases and V by 3 bases; bases with no gene match: 7. CDR3 nucleotide sequence: TGCAGTGCTAGGGAAGGACTAGTCGCCTACGAGCAGTACTTC. This codes for CSAREGLVAYEQYF.

The rearrangement links TRBV7-2 to TRBJ2-1; no clear D. Between the trimmed V and J ends, which lost 5 bases and 7 bases, there was a span of 15 bases. Germline lookup yields CDR1 SGHTA and CDR2 FQGNSA. This CDR3 has 14 residues. The CDR3 region has the DNA TGTGCCAGCAGCGCGTACGGGCTGGGGAATGAGCAGTTCTTC. This sequence encodes CASSAYGLGNEQFF.

The CDR3 region is CASSAFDRLNQPQHF. The CDR3, as DNA: TGTGCCAGTAGTGCCTTCGACAGGCTCAATCAGCCCCAGCATTTT. The chain joins TRBV19 to TRBJ1-5; a possible D gene is TRBD1 (6 bases). Trimming left V 5 bases short and J 3 bases short, with 14 bases between. Germline CDR1 is LNHDA and CDR2 is SQIVND (reference sequence). The CDR3 spans 15 residues.

This clonotype was seen many times. The chain is built from TRBV6-1 and TRBJ2-1, with TRBD2 identical over 11 bases. V trimming: 6 bases; J trimming: 3 bases; junction bases outside the gene matches: 4. The CDR3 length is 15 residues. Germline V gene data show CDR1 as MNHNS and CDR2 as SASEGT. The CDR3 nucleotides are TGTGCCAGCAGCGCTACTAGCGGGGGCTACAATGAGCAGTTCTTC. This codes for CASSATSGGYNEQFF.

The gene calls are TRBV27 and TRBJ2-1, with D possibly matching TRBD2 (5 bases). The CDR3 consists of 12 residues. Trimming took 5 bases from V and 8 from J, leaving 10 bases between them. Per the germline V gene, CDR1 is MNHEY and CDR2 is SMNVEV (reference sequence). CDR3 sequence reads: CASSDTGYEQFF. The DNA for the CDR3 is TGTGCCAGCAGTGATACGGGGTATGAGCAGTTCTTC.

This clonotype was counted only a few times. The V and J genes are TRBV4-1 and TRBJ1-1; D call uncertain. Germline CDR1 MGHRA, CDR2 YSYEKL. Trimming stripped 0 bases from V and 2 bases from J, with 10 bases between. The CDR3 has 15 amino acids. CDR3 nucleotides: TGCGCCAGCAGCCAAGAGGCCACTATCAACACTGAAGCTTTCTTT. Its protein is CASSQEATINTEAFF.

The chain combines TRBV21-1 with TRBJ2-7. TRBV21-1 is flagged as a pseudogene. The CDR3 is made up of 15 amino acids. As DNA, the CDR3 is TGTGCCAGCAGCAGAGGACCCTTACCTGCGAACGAGCAGTACTTC. Amino acid sequence: CASSRGPLPANEQYF.

The chain uses TRBV7-9 and TRBJ2-5; possibly TRBD1 for D (7 bases). The V gene's germline CDR1 is SEHNR and CDR2 FQNEAQ (reference sequence). The CDR3 runs 17 residues. Trimming removed 6 bases at V and 4 bases at J, with 24 bases between. The CDR3 spells CASSPIQGGTWGETQYF. The CDR3 coding sequence is TGTGCCAGCAGTCCAATCCAGGGGGGAACGTGGGGAGAGACCCAGTACTTC.

This clonotype was detected a few times. CDR3 protein: CASSLVLPGQRGYTF. The CDR3 bases are TGTGCCAGCAGCTTAGTGCTTCCGGGACAGAGGGGCTACACCTTC. The gene calls are TRBV7-6 and TRBJ1-2; 7 positions match TRBD1. The V and J ends lost 1 base and 8 bases, in that order; junction bases with no gene match: 10. The CDR3 runs 15 residues. Per the germline V gene, CDR1 is SGHVS and CDR2 is FNYEAQ.

This clonotype was counted once. V and J are TRBV27 and TRBJ2-7, with 8 bases aligning to TRBD2. The J segment lost 4 bases and the V segment lost 2 bases, leaving 4 bases of the junction unmatched. The CDR3 has 14 amino acids. From germline, CDR1 is MNHEY and CDR2 SMNVEV (reference sequence). This CDR3 reads CASSLSAGGYEQYF. The DNA for the CDR3 is TGTGCCAGCAGTTTAAGTGCGGGAGGTTACGAGCAGTACTTC.

The chain recombines TRBV11-2 with TRBJ1-4, with TRBD1 identical over 8 bases. V lost 2 bases, J lost 4 bases, and 6 bases stayed unmatched. CDR1 and CDR2 from the germline V gene are SGHAT and FQNNGV. The CDR3 totals 16 residues. CDR3 coding DNA: TGTGCCAGCAGCTTATATCAGGGGGCTGGTAATGAAAAACTGTTTTTT. Its translation is CASSLYQGAGNEKLFF. Full variable domain (rest looked up from reference TRBV11-2 and TRBJ1-4): EAGVAQSPRYKIIEKRQSVAFWCNPISGHATLYWYQQILGQGPKLLIQFQNNGVVDDSQLPKDRFSAERLKGVDSTLKIQPAKLEDSAVYLCASSLYQGAGNEKLFFGSGTQLSVL.

The chain combines TRBV19 with TRBJ1-5; D is unresolved. The CDR3 is made up of 16 amino acids. Germline V CDR1 and CDR2: LNHDA, SQIVND (reference sequence). Trimming pared 1 base from V and 9 bases from J, leaving 19 bases between. The CDR3 loop is CASSIARNPSPVPQHF. CDR3 nucleotide sequence: TGTGCCAGTAGTATAGCGCGGAACCCGAGTCCCGTGCCCCAGCATTTT.

The chain uses TRBV27 and TRBJ1-2; TRBD1 is a possible D gene (5 bases). Germline V gene data show CDR1 as MNHEY and CDR2 as SMNVEV (reference sequence). The CDR3 has 12 residues. V was shortened by 8 bases and J by 7 bases, with 14 bases between the two germline ends. Here the CDR3 reads CASGLPGLGYTF. Written as DNA, the CDR3 is TGTGCCAGCGGTCTTCCGGGACTTGGCTACACCTTC.